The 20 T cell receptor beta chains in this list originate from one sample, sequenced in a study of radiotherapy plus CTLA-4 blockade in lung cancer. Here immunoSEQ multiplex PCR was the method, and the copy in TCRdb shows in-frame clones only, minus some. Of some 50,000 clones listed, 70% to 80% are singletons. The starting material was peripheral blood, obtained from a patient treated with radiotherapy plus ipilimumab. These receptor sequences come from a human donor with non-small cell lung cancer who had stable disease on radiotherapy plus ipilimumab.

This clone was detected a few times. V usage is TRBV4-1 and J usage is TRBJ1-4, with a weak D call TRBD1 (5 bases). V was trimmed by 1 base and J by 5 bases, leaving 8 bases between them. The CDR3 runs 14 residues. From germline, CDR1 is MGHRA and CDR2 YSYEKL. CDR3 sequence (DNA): TGCGCCAGCAGCCAAGTGGGACGGAATGAAAAACTGTTTTTT. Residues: CASSQVGRNEKLFF.

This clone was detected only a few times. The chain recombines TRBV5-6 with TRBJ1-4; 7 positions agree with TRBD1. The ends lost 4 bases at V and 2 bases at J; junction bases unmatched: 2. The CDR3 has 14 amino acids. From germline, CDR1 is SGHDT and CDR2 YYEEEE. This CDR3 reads CASSEQGTNEKLFF. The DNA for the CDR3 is TGTGCCAGCAGCGAACAGGGGACTAATGAAAAACTGTTTTTT.

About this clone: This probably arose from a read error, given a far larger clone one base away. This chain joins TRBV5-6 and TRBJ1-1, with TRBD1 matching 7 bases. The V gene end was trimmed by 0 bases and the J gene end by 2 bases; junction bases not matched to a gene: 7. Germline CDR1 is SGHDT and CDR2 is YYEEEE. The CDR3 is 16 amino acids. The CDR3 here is CASSLVAGGTNTEAFF. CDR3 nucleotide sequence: TGTGCCAGCAGCTTGGTTGCAGGGGGGACTAACACTGAAGCTTTCTTT.

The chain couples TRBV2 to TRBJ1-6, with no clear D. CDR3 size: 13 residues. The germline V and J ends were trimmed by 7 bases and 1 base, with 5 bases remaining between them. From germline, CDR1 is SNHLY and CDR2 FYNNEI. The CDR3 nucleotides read TGTGCCAGCACCTCTTCCTATAATTCACCCCTCCACTTT. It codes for CASTSSYNSPLHF.

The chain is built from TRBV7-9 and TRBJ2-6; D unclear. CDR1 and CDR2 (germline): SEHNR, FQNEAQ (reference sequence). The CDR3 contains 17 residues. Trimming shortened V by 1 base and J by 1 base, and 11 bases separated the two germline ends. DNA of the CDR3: TGTGCCAGCAGCTTAGGGGCCAGTCTATCTGGGGCCAACGTCCTGACTTTC. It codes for CASSLGASLSGANVLTF.

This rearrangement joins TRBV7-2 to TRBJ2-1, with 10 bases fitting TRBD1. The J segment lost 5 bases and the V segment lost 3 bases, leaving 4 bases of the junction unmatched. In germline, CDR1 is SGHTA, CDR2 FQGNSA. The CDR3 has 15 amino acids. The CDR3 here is CASSFSGTGDNEQFF. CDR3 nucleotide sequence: TGTGCCAGCAGCTTCTCCGGGACAGGGGACAATGAGCAGTTCTTC.

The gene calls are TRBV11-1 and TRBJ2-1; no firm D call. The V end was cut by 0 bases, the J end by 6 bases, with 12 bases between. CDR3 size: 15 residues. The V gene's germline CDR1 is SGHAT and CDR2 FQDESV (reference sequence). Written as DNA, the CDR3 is TGTGCCAGCAGCTTAGCGCCAGTCTATAGCAATGAGCAGTTCTTC. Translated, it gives CASSLAPVYSNEQFF.

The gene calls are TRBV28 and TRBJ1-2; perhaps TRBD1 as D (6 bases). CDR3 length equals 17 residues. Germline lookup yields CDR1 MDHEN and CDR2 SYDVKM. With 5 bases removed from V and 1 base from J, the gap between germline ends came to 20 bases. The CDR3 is CASSLGGGTGNNYGYTF. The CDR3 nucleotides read TGTGCCAGCAGTCTGGGAGGGGGTACAGGGAATAACTATGGCTACACCTTC.

The CDR3 nucleotides read TGTGCCAGCAGTGATATGGGGGCGAACACCATATATTTT. Residues: CASSDMGANTIYF. V is TRBV6-5 and J is TRBJ1-3; D may be TRBD1 (6 bases). V lost 5 bases and J lost 7, with 12 bases in between. The germline gives CDR1 MNHEY, CDR2 SVGAGI. The CDR3 loop spans 13 amino acids.

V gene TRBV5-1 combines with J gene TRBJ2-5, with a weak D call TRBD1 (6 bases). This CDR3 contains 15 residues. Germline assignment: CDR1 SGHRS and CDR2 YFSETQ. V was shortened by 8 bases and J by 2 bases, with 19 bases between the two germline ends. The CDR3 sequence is CASTPIGGRQETQYF. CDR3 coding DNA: TGCGCCAGTACTCCAATAGGGGGAAGGCAAGAGACCCAGTACTTC.

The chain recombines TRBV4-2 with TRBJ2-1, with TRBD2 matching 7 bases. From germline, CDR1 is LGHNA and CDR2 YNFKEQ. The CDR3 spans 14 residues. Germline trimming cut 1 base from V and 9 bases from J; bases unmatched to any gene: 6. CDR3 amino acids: CASSQARLAPEQFF. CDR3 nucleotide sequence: TGTGCCAGCAGCCAAGCCAGACTAGCACCTGAGCAGTTCTTC.

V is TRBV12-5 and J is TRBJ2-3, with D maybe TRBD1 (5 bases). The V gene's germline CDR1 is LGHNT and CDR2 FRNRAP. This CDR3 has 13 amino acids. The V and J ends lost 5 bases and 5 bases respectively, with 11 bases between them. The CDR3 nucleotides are TGTGCTAGTGGTCTGCAGGGAATAGATACGCAGTATTTT. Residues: CASGLQGIDTQYF.

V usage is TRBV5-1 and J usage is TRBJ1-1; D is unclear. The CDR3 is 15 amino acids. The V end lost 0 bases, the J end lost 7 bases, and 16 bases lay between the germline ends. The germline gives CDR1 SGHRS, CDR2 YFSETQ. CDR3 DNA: TGCGCCAGCAGCTTGGGGTTTGGGCAGGCGATTGAAGCTTTCTTT. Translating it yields CASSLGFGQAIEAFF.

CDR3 bases: TGTGCCAGCAGCCAAGCCCCTGGGGGTGGGTCCTCCTCCACTAATGAAAAACTGTTTTTT. It is translated as CASSQAPGGGSSSTNEKLFF. This chain uses TRBV4-2 with TRBJ1-4; a possible D gene is TRBD1 (5 bases). The CDR3 has 20 amino acids. Looked up from germline, CDR1 is LGHNA and CDR2 is YNFKEQ. The V end was cut by 1 base, the J end by 2 bases, with 23 bases between.

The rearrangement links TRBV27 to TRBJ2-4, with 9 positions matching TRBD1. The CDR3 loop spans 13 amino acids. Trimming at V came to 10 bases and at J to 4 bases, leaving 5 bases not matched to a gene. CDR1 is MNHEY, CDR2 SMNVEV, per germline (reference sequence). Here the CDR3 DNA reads TGTGCCAAAAAGGGACAGGGAAAAAACATTCAGTACTTC. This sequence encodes CAKKGQGKNIQYF.

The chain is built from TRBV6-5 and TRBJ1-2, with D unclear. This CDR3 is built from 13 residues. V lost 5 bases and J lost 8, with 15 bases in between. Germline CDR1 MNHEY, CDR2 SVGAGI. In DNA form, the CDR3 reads TGTGCCAGCAGTGAACAGAGAGAGGGCGGCTACACCTTC. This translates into CASSEQREGGYTF.

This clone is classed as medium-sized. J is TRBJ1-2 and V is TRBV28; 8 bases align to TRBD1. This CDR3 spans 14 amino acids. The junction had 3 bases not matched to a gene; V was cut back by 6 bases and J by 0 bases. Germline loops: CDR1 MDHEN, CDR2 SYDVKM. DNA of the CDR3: TGTGCCAGCAGACAGGGGGGCGCTAACTATGGCTACACCTTC. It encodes CASRQGGANYGYTF.

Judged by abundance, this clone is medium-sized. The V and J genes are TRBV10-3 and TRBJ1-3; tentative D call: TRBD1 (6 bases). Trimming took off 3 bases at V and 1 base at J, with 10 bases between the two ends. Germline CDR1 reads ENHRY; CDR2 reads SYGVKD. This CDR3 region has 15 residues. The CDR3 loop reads CAISEYRDSGNTIYF. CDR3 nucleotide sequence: TGTGCCATCAGTGAATACAGGGATTCTGGAAACACCATATATTTT.

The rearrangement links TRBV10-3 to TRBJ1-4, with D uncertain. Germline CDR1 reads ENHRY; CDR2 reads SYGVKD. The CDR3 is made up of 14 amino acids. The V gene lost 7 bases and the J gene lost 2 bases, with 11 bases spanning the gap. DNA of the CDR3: TGTGCCATCAACGAGGGTGCCACTAATGAAAAACTGTTTTTT. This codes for CAINEGATNEKLFF.

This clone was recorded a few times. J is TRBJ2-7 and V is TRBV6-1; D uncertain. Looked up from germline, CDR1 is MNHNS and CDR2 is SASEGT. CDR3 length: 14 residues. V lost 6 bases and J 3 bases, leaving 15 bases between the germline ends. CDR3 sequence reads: CASSQARSYYEQYF. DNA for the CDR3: TGTGCCAGCAGCCAAGCGAGATCCTACTACGAGCAGTACTTC.